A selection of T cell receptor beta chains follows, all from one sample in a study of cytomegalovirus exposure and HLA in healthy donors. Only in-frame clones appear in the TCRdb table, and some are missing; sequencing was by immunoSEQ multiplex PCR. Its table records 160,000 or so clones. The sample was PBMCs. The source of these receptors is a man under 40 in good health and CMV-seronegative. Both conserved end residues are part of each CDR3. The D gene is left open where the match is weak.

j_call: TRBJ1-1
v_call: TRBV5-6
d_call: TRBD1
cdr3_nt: TGTGCCAGCAGCTTCTGGGACAGGTCGGACACTGAAGCTTTCTTT
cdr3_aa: CASSFWDRSDTEAFF

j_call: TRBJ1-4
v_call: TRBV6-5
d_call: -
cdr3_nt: TGTGCCAGCAGTTGGGGGGGGATGGGTGAAAAACTGTTTTTT
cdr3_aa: CASSWGGMGEKLFF

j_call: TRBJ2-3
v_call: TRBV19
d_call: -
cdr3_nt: TGTGCCAGTAGTGACCTCCAGGGGACAGATACGCAGTATTTT
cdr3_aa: CASSDLQGTDTQYF

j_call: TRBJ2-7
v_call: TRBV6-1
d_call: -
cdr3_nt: TGTGCCAGCAGTGTCCGGGGTACCGAGCAGTACTTC
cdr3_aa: CASSVRGTEQYF

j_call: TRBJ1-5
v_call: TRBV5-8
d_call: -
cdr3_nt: TGTGCCAGCAGCCACCGGGACAAAAATAATCAGCCCCAGCATTTT
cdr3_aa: CASSHRDKNNQPQHF

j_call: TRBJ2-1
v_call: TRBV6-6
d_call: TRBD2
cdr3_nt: TGTGCCAGCAGTTCCCGGACTAGCGGGGCCTACAATGAGCAGTTCTTC
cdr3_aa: CASSSRTSGAYNEQFF

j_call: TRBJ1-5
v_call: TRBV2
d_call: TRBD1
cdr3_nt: TGTGCCAGCAGTTCCAGACAGGGACGTCAGCCCCAGCATTTT
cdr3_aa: CASSSRQGRQPQHF

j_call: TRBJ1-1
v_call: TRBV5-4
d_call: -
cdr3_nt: TGTGCCAGCAGCTTAACAGCGAACACTGAAGCTTTCTTT
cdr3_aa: CASSLTANTEAFF

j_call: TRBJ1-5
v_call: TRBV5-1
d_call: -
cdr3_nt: TGCGCCAGTAGGAGGGAAGTGGGTCAGCCCCAGCATTTT
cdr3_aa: CASRREVGQPQHF

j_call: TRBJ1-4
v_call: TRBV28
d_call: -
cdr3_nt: TGTGCCAGCAGTTTAAGAGGGTTTCGGGAAAAACTGTTTTTT
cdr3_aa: CASSLRGFREKLFF

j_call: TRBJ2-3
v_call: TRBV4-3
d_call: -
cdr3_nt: TGCGCCAGCAGCCTAGGGATCGGGGCAGATACGCAGTATTTT
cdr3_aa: CASSLGIGADTQYF

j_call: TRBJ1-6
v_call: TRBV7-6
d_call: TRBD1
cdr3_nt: TGTGCCAGCAGCCAAGGACAGGGGAATTCACCCCTCCACTTT
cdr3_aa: CASSQGQGNSPLHF

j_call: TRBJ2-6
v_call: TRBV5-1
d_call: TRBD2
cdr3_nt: TGCGCCAGCAGCCCAACTAGCGGGAGGAGGGCTGGGGCCAACGTCCTGACTTTC
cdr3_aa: CASSPTSGRRAGANVLTF

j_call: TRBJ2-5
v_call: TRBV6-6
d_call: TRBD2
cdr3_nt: TGTGCCAGCAGCTTACTAGCGAGAATAGAGACCCAGTACTTC
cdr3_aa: CASSLLARIETQYF

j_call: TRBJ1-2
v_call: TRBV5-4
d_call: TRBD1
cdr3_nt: TGTGCCAGCACCTTTGCCGGGACAGGGGGCGCGGGCTACACCTTC
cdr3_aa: CASTFAGTGGAGYTF

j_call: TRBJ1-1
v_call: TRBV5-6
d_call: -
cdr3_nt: TGTGCCAGCAGCTTGGGGGGGCGGACTGAAGCTTTCTTT
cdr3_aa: CASSLGGRTEAFF

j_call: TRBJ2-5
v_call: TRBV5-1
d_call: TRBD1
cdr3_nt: TGCGCCAGCAGCATCACCGGGACAGGGGCGGGAGAGACCCAGTACTTC
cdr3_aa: CASSITGTGAGETQYF

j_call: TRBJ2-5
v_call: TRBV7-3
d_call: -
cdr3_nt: TGTGCCAGCAGCGTCGAGTACCAAGAGACCCAGTACTTC
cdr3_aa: CASSVEYQETQYF

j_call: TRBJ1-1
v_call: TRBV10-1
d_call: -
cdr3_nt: TGCGCCAGCAGTGAGTCGAACATTCGTGGGGAGAGTTTCTTT
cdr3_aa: CASSESNIRGESFF

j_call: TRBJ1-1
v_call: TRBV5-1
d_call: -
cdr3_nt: TGCGCCAGCAGCTTGAGGGGTCTGAACACTGAAGCTTTCTTT
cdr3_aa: CASSLRGLNTEAFF

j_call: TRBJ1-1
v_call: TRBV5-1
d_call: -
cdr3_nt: TGCGCCAGCAGCTTGAATGGGGGGTACACTGAAGCTTTCTTT
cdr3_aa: CASSLNGGYTEAFF

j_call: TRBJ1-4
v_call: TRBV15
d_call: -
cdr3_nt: TGTGCCACCAGCAGCCACAGGGCTAATGAAAAACTGTTTTTT
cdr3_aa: CATSSHRANEKLFF

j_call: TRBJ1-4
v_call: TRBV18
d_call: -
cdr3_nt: TGTGCCAGCTCACCGGGAGAGGGTAATGAAAAACTGTTTTTT
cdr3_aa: CASSPGEGNEKLFF

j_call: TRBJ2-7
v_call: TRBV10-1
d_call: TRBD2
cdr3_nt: TGCGCCGGGGGGTCGGGGGGAAGCTACGAGCAGTACTTC
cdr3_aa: CAGGSGGSYEQYF

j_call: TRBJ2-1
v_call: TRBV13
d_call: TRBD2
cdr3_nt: TGTGCCAGCAGCTTAGGCGCGAGGTATACTGGACTAGCGGGAGTCTACAATGAGCAGTTCTTC
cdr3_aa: CASSLGARYTGLAGVYNEQFF

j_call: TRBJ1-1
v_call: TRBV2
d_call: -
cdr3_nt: TGTGCCAGCAGTGAACAGGATAACACTGAAGCTTTCTTT
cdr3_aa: CASSEQDNTEAFF

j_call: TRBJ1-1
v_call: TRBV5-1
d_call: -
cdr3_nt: TGCGCCAGCAGGACACAGTCGAACACTGAAGCTTTCTTT
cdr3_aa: CASRTQSNTEAFF

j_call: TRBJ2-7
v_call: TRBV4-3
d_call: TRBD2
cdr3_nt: TGCGCCAGCAGCCAAGAACCCCCCCTTGCGGGAGATCCCTACGAGCAGTACTTC
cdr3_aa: CASSQEPPLAGDPYEQYF

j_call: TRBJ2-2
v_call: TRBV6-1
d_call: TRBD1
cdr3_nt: TGTGCCAGCAGTCTCACAGGGGGCTCCACCGGGGAGCTGTTTTTT
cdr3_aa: CASSLTGGSTGELFF

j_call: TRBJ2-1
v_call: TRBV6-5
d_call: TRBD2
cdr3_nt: TGTGCCAGCAGTTACTCGACTAGCGGGATTAACAATGAGCAGTTCTTC
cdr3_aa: CASSYSTSGINNEQFF

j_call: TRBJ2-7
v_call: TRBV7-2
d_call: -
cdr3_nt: TGTGCCAGCAGCTTAGGCGGGACCTCCTACGAGCAGTACTTC
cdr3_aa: CASSLGGTSYEQYF